This TCR beta chain stems from a study of OX40 agonist ivuxolimab in advanced cancers. As for the study in general: An agonistic anti-OX40 (CD134) antibody, ivuxolimab, was used to treat the patients. Dose-escalation cases comprised hepatocellular carcinoma, melanoma, renal cell or head and neck cancer. Three partial responders included one hepatocellular carcinoma patient and two cutaneous melanoma patients.

Germline V gene data show CDR1 as LNHNV and CDR2 as YYDKDF (reference sequence). The CDR3 consists of 15 residues. Trimming left V 8 bases short and J 1 base short, with 16 bases between. In the case of this clone: As yet, its antigen is unknown.

Measured with immunoSEQ multiplex PCR; TCRdb has only the in-frame clones, and not every one. This sample has more than 70,000 clones, with roughly 90% found just once. Study outcomes and limitations: There was clonal expansion of CD4+ and CD8+ blood T cells by week 6 at 0.1 to 3.0 mg/kg.

The receptor's source is an adult with an advanced solid tumor such as melanoma, head and neck, liver or kidney cancer. The chain is built from TRBV15 and TRBJ2-3; D is possibly TRBD1 or TRBD2 (5 bases each). The source was CD4+ or CD8+ T cells sorted from blood, collected in a trial of the OX40 agonist ivuxolimab. CDR3 in DNA: TGTGCCACCTCTCCTATGGGGGAAGGCACAGATACGCAGTATTTT. It is translated as CATSPMGEGTDTQYF. The full variable domain, completed using reference TRBV15 and TRBJ2-3, is DAMVIQNPRYQVTQFGKPVTLSCSQTLNHNVMYWYQQKSSQAPKLLFHYYDKDFNNEADTPDNFQSRRPNTSFCFLDIRSPGLGDTAMYLCATSPMGEGTDTQYFGPGTRLTVL.